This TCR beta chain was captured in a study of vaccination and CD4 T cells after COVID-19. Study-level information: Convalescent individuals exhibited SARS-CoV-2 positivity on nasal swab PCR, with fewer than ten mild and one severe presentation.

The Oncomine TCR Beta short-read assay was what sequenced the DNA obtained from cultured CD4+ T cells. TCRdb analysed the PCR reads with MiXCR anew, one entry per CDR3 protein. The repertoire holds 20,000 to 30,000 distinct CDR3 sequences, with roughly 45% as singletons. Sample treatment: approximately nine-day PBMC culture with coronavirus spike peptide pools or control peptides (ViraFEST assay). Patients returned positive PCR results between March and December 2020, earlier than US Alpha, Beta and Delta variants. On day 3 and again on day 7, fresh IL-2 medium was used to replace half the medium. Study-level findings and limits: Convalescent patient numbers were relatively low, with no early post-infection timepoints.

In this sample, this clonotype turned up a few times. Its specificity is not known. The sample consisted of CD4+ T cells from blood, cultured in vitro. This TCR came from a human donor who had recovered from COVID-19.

This CDR3 is CASRPRGGGTGELFF. CDR3 nucleotides: TGTGCCAGCAGACCTCGAGGGGGGGGCACCGGGGAGCTGTTTTTT. The chain is built from TRBV7-8 and TRBJ2-2; D is possibly TRBD2 (7 bases). Germline CDR1 and CDR2: SGHVS and FQNEAQ. The CDR3 contains 15 residues. V lost 6 bases and J lost 4, with 15 bases in between. The variable domain in full, completed from reference TRBV7-8 and TRBJ2-2, reads GAGVSQSPRYKVAKRGQDVALRCDPISGHVSLFWYQQALGQGPEFLTYFQNEAQLDKSGLPSDRFFAERPEGSVSTLKIQRTQQEDSAVYLCASRPRGGGTGELFFGEGSRLTVL.